The 25 T cell receptor beta chains in this list originate from one sample, sequenced in a study of T-cell reconstitution after alpha-beta-depleted transplantation in children. Unique molecular identifiers featured in how the TCRbeta library was prepared. TCRdb independently ran MiXCR on the PCR reads; one entry per CDR3 protein. The table lists nearly 350,000 distinct CDR3 sequences, 15% to 20% of them singletons. The source was PBMCs, mostly from graft donor cells, collected 360 days after TCRalphabeta/CD19-depleted stem cell transplant. The source of these receptors is a male patient between 2 and 15 years old who had a stem cell transplant for acute lymphoblastic leukemia, so the T cells may come from the graft donor.

The gene calls are TRBV4-1 and TRBJ1-3; D is unclear. The CDR3 totals 15 residues. CDR1 is MGHRA, CDR2 YSYEKL, per germline. The V end was cut by 4 bases, the J end by 4 bases, with 14 bases between. The CDR3: CASSRREALGNTIYF. In DNA, the CDR3 is TGCGCCAGCAGCCGGCGCGAGGCACTCGGAAACACCATATATTTT.

This clonotype is medium-sized by share. The chain has TRBV7-8 and TRBJ1-5, with 8 positions matching TRBD1. Germline loops: CDR1 SGHVS, CDR2 FQNEAQ. V shed 5 bases and J 5 bases; nucleotides not matched to a gene: 8. The length of the CDR3 is 15 residues. The CDR3: CASSPYRGMDQPQHF. The CDR3 bases are TGTGCCAGCAGCCCGTACAGGGGGATGGATCAGCCCCAGCATTTT.

This clonotype was counted at least ten times. The chain recombines TRBV7-9 with TRBJ1-1, with D perhaps matching TRBD1 (6 bases). The length of the CDR3 is 14 residues. The ends were cut back, 6 bases at V and 2 bases at J, with 13 bases in the middle. Germline CDR1 and CDR2: SEHNR and FQNEAQ (reference sequence). The DNA of the CDR3 is TGTGCCAGCAGTTCCGGACAGAGTAACACTGAAGCTTTCTTT. Translation: CASSSGQSNTEAFF.

This chain links TRBV7-8 with TRBJ2-3; no reliable D call. The germline CDR1 and CDR2 sequences are SGHVS and FQNEAQ. The CDR3 is 16 residues long. V was trimmed by 0 bases and J by 2 bases, leaving 12 bases between them. CDR3 nucleotide sequence: TGTGCCAGCAGCTTAGCGACGTATGGCTACACAGATACGCAGTATTTT. This gives the protein CASSLATYGYTDTQYF.

The sample holds a few counts of this clonotype. The chain carries TRBV5-1 and TRBJ2-2; tentative D call: TRBD1 (5 bases). V shed 0 bases and J shed 7 bases, with 13 bases lying between them. The CDR3 totals 15 residues. The germline V gene encodes CDR1 SGHRS and CDR2 YFSETQ. CDR3 loop: CASSLVAGMIGELFF. The DNA of the CDR3 is TGCGCCAGCAGCTTGGTTGCAGGGATGATCGGGGAGCTGTTTTTT.

This clonotype was counted ten times or more. This CDR3 reads CASSFLSREQFF. CDR3 coding DNA: TGTGCCAGCAGTTTCCTTTCCCGGGAGCAGTTCTTC. V gene TRBV12-3 or TRBV12-4 combines with J gene TRBJ2-1, with D unresolved. The CDR3 loop spans 12 amino acids. Trimming took 3 bases from V and 10 from J, leaving 10 bases between them.

The gene calls are TRBV18 and TRBJ2-1; tentatively, D is TRBD1 (5 bases). CDR1 and CDR2 from the germline V gene are KGHSH and LQKENI. With 2 bases removed from V and 0 bases from J, the gap between germline ends came to 17 bases. The CDR3 is 18 residues long. CDR3 residues: CASSPDHPRAPSYNEQFF. CDR3 coding DNA: TGTGCCAGCTCACCAGACCACCCCAGGGCCCCCTCCTACAATGAGCAGTTCTTC.

This clonotype was recorded at least ten times. V gene TRBV5-1 combines with J gene TRBJ2-1, with D perhaps TRBD2 (6 bases). Germline V CDR1 and CDR2: SGHRS, YFSETQ. Trimming removed 0 bases from V and 0 bases from J, with 10 bases in between. The CDR3 spans 16 residues. The CDR3 nucleotides read TGCGCCAGCAGCTTGGAGGGACTTGACTCCTACAATGAGCAGTTCTTC. Translating it yields CASSLEGLDSYNEQFF.

This clonotype turned up a few times. The chain uses TRBV5-5 and TRBJ2-3; D is ambiguous. The V end was cut by 4 bases, the J end by 0 bases, with 12 bases between. Germline values: CDR1 SGHKS, CDR2 YYEKEE (reference sequence). The CDR3 consists of 15 residues. CDR3 residues: CASSLPVGSTDTQYF. The CDR3 DNA reads TGTGCCAGCAGCCTCCCGGTCGGTAGCACAGATACGCAGTATTTT.

This clonotype showed up just a few times. This chain joins TRBV4-2 and TRBJ2-1, with D unclear. Germline lookup yields CDR1 LGHNA and CDR2 YNFKEQ. The germline V and J ends were trimmed by 4 bases and 7 bases, with 17 bases remaining between them. This CDR3 contains 15 residues. CDR3 nucleotides: TGTGCCAGCAGCCCTGACCCGTCTTCGTCGAATGAGCAGTTCTTC. Translating gives CASSPDPSSSNEQFF.

This clonotype was seen only a few times. The rearrangement links TRBV11-2 to TRBJ2-1, with 9 positions matching TRBD2. The CDR3 sequence is 14 residues long. V shed 4 bases and J 9 bases; nucleotides not matched to a gene: 7. Germline-derived CDR1 and CDR2 are SGHAT and FQNNGV. CDR3 nucleotides: TGTGCCAGCAGCTACATAGCGGGAGAGGGTGAGCAGTTCTTC. It translates to CASSYIAGEGEQFF.

The chain recombines TRBV20-1 with TRBJ2-7; D is undetermined. This CDR3 spans 14 amino acids. V lost 5 bases and J lost 7, with 21 bases in between. Germline values: CDR1 DFQATT, CDR2 SNEGSKA (reference sequence). The CDR3 sequence is CSAAPGPNVREQYF. The DNA of the CDR3 is TGCAGTGCTGCCCCGGGCCCCAACGTGCGGGAGCAGTACTTC.

V gene TRBV20-1 combines with J gene TRBJ2-1, with D unresolved. Looked up from germline, CDR1 is DFQATT and CDR2 is SNEGSKA (reference sequence). The CDR3 contains 13 residues. Trimming shortened V by 2 bases and J by 5 bases, and 10 bases separated the two germline ends. This CDR3 is CSARLAANNEQFF. In nucleotides, the CDR3 is TGCAGTGCTAGATTGGCCGCCAACAATGAGCAGTTCTTC.

A few counts support this clonotype. This chain uses TRBV6-5 with TRBJ2-1, with TRBD1 matching over 7 bases. The CDR3 has 16 amino acids. Germline V gives CDR1 MNHEY, CDR2 SVGAGI. V dropped 0 bases and J dropped 6; count of bases not matched to a gene: 8. The CDR3 DNA follows: TGTGCCAGCAGTTACTCAATGGGGGACAGCCTCAATGAGCAGTTCTTC. The encoded protein is CASSYSMGDSLNEQFF.

This clonotype occurred many times. This chain joins TRBV4-2 and TRBJ1-1; D is unclear. V was trimmed by 0 bases and J by 11 bases, leaving 13 bases between them. Germline CDR1 LGHNA, CDR2 YNFKEQ. This CDR3 is built from 13 residues. DNA for the CDR3: TGTGCCAGCAGCCAAGACAGTCTAAGAGGGGCTTTCTTT. Its translation: CASSQDSLRGAFF.

The sample holds a few counts of this clonotype. The chain recombines TRBV24-1 with TRBJ2-1; no definite D call. The CDR3 is 15 amino acids. Trimming took 4 bases from V and 2 from J, leaving 11 bases between them. Germline V lookup: CDR1 KGHDR, CDR2 SFDVKD. The CDR3 bases are TGTGCCACCAGTGAAGAGGACGAAACCTACAATGAGCAGTTCTTC. Translating it yields CATSEEDETYNEQFF.

The chain carries TRBV24-1 and TRBJ2-5; no definite D call. V was pared by 7 bases and J by 5 bases, with 19 bases between. The length of the CDR3 is 15 residues. CDR1 KGHDR and CDR2 SFDVKD come from the germline V gene. The CDR3, as DNA: TGTGCCACCAGCCCTGATGCGAGAAATCGGGAGACCCAGTACTTC. It is translated as CATSPDARNRETQYF.

This clonotype was detected only a few times. This chain connects TRBV4-3 to TRBJ2-1, with no clear D. The CDR3 runs 17 residues. Germline loops: CDR1 LGHNA, CDR2 YSLEER. V lost 4 bases, J lost 0 bases, and 16 bases lay in between. Here the CDR3 reads CASSPQRWVRSYNEQFF. CDR3 nucleotide sequence: TGCGCCAGCAGCCCCCAGAGGTGGGTCCGCTCCTACAATGAGCAGTTCTTC.

The chain carries TRBV28 and TRBJ2-3, with 10 nucleotides matching TRBD2. The CDR3 runs to 17 residues. Losses at the gene ends were 3 bases for V and 4 bases for J; bases not matched to a gene: 10. Germline values: CDR1 MDHEN, CDR2 SYDVKM. This chain's CDR3 is CASSFRQLAGDADTQYF. CDR3 nucleotides: TGTGCCAGCAGTTTTAGGCAGCTAGCGGGAGACGCAGATACGCAGTATTTT.

The table lists this clonotype with a few counts. The chain has TRBV12-3 or TRBV12-4 and TRBJ1-2; D not certain. Trimming cost V 4 bases and J 5 bases, with 11 bases left between them. This CDR3 is 13 amino acids long. The CDR3 loop is CASSSGRTYGYTF. The CDR3 DNA follows: TGTGCCAGCAGTTCAGGACGGACGTATGGCTACACCTTC.

The sample holds many counts of this clonotype. The chain links TRBV4-3 to TRBJ2-3; 8 bases map to TRBD2. This CDR3 is 17 amino acids long. The junction had 8 bases not matched to a gene; V was cut back by 0 bases and J by 3 bases. Germline V lookup: CDR1 LGHNA, CDR2 YSLEER. CDR3 sequence (DNA): TGCGCCAGCAGCCAAGAGGGTTATCTAGCGGGTACAGATACGCAGTATTTT. It specifies CASSQEGYLAGTDTQYF.

The chain couples TRBV4-3 to TRBJ1-5, with 7 nucleotides matching TRBD1. Looked up from germline, CDR1 is LGHNA and CDR2 is YSLEER. The CDR3 length is 14 residues. The V gene end was trimmed by 2 bases and the J gene end by 6 bases; junction bases not matched to a gene: 4. The CDR3 protein is CASSQPDRVQPQHF. The DNA for the CDR3 is TGCGCCAGCAGCCAACCCGACAGGGTTCAGCCCCAGCATTTT.

In this sample, this clonotype turned up many times. The chain is built from TRBV19 and TRBJ2-7, with D possibly TRBD2 on 5 matching bases. The CDR3 contains 11 residues. The germline V gene encodes CDR1 LNHDA and CDR2 SQIVND (reference sequence). The V gene lost 1 base and the J gene lost 12 bases, with 10 bases spanning the gap. Here the CDR3 reads CASSIGGVVYF. CDR3 sequence (DNA): TGTGCCAGTAGTATAGGGGGAGTCGTGTACTTC.

This clonotype occurred a few times. This chain uses TRBV9 with TRBJ2-5; D possibly corresponds to TRBD1 (5 bases). This CDR3 is 13 amino acids long. Trimming pared 0 bases from V and 5 bases from J, leaving 8 bases between. Germline V gene lookup returns CDR1 SGDLS and CDR2 YYNGEE. DNA for the CDR3: TGTGCCAGCAGCGTAGTGTCAGGGGAGACCCAGTACTTC. Its translation: CASSVVSGETQYF. The full variable domain, completed using reference TRBV9 and TRBJ2-5, is DSGVTQTPKHLITATGQRVTLRCSPRSGDLSVYWYQQSLDQGLQFLIQYYNGEERAKGNILERFSAQQFPDLHSELNLSSLELGDSALYFCASSVVSGETQYFGPGTRLLVL.

The table lists this clonotype with a few counts. This chain links TRBV12-3 or TRBV12-4 with TRBJ2-1, with D possibly called TRBD1 or TRBD2 (5 bases each). V shed 6 bases and J shed 0 bases, with 18 bases lying between them. This CDR3 has 17 amino acids. The CDR3 here is CASSLKAGTSSYNEQFF. The CDR3 DNA is TGTGCCAGCAGCCTCAAAGCCGGGACCTCCTCCTACAATGAGCAGTTCTTC.